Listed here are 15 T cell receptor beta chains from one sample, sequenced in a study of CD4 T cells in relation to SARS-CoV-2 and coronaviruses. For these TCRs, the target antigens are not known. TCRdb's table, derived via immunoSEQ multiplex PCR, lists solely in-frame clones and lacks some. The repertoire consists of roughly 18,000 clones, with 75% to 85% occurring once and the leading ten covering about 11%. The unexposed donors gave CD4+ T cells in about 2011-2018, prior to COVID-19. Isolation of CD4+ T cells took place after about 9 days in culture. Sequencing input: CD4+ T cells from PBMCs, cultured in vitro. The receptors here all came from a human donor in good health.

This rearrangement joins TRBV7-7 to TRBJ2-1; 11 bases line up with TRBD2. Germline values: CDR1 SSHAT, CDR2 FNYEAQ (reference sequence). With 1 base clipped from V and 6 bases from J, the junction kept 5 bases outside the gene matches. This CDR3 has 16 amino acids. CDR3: CASSLGSLAGVNEQFF. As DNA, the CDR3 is TGTGCCAGCAGCTTAGGTTCACTAGCGGGGGTCAATGAGCAGTTCTTC.

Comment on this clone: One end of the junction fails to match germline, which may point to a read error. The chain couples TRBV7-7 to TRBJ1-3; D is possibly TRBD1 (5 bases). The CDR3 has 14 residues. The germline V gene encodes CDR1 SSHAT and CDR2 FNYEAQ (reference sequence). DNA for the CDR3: TGTGCTAGCAGCCCGACAGTATCTGGAAACACCATATATTTT. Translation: CASSPTVSGNTIYF.

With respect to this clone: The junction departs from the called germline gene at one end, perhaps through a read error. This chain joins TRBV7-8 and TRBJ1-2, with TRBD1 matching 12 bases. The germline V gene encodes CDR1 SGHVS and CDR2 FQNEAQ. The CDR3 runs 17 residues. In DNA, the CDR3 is TGTGCCAGCAGCTCGATACGGACCATACCGGGACAGGGGGCACGCGCCTTC. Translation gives CASSSIRTIPGQGARAF. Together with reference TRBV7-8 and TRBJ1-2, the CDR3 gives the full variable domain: GAGVSQSPRYKVAKRGQDVALRCDPISGHVSLFWYQQALGQGPEFLTYFQNEAQLDKSGLPSDRFFAERPEGSVSTLKIQRTQQEDSAVYLCASSSIRTIPGQGARAFGSGTRLTVV.

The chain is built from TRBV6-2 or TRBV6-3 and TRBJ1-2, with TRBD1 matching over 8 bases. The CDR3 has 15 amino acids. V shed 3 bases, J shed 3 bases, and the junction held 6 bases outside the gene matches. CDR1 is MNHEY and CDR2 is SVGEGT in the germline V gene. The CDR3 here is CASSYPGQGYYGYTF. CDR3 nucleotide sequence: TGTGCCAGCAGTTATCCAGGACAGGGATACTATGGCTACACCTTC.

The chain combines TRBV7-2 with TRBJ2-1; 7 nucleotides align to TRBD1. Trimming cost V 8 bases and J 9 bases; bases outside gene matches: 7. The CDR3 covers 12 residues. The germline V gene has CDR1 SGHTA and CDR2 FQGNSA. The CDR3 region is CASSHKGAEQFF. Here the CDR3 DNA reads TGTGCCAGCTCTCACAAGGGGGCTGAGCAGTTCTTC. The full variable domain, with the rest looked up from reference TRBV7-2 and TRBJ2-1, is GAGVSQSPSNKVTEKGKDVELRCDPISGHTALYWYRQSLGQGLEFLIYFQGNSAPDKSGLPSDRFSAERTGGSVSTLTIQRTQQEDSAVYLCASSHKGAEQFFGPGTRLTVL.

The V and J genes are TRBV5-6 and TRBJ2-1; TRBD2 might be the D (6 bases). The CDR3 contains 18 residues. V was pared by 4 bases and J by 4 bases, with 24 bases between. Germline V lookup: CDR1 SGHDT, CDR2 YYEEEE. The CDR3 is CASSDMIGGNREYNEQFF. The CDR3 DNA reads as TGTGCCAGCAGCGACATGATTGGCGGGAACCGGGAGTACAATGAGCAGTTCTTC.

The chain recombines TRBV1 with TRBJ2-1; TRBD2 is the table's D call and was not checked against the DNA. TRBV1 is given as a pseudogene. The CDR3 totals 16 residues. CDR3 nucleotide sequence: TGCACCAGCAGCCGTCAGCGGGAGAAGCAGTACAATGAGCAGTTCTTC. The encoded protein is CTSSRQREKQYNEQFF.

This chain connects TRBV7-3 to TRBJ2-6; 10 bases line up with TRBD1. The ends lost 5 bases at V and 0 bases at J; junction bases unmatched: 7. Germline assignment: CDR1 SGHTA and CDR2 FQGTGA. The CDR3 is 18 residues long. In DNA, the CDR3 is TGTGCCAGCAGCCCAGACAGGGGGCAGTTCTCTGGGGCCAACGTCCTGACTTTC. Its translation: CASSPDRGQFSGANVLTF.

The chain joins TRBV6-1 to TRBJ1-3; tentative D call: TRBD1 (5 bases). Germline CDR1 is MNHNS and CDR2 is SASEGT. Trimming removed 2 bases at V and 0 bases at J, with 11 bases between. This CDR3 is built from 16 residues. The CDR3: CASSEYPDSSGNTIYF. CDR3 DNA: TGTGCCAGCAGTGAATATCCCGACAGCTCTGGAAACACCATATATTTT.

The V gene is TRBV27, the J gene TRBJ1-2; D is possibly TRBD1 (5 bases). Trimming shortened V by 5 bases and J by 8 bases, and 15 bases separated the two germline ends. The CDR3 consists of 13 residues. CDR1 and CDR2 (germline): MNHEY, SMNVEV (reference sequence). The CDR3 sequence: CASSNQGSGGYTF. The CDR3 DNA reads TGTGCCAGCAGTAATCAGGGTTCGGGAGGCTACACCTTC.

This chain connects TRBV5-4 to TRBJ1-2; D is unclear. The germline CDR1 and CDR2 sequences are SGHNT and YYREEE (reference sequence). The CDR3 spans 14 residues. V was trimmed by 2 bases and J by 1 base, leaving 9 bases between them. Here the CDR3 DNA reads TGTGCCAGCAGCTTCAGGACGGTTAACTATGGCTACACCTTC. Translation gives CASSFRTVNYGYTF.

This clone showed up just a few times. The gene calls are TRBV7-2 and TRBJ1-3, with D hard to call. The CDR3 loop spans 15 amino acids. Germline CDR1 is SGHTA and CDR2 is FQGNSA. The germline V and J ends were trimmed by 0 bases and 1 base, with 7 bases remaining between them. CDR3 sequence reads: CASSLAGGSGNTIYF. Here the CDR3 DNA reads TGTGCCAGCAGCTTAGCAGGTGGATCTGGAAACACCATATATTTT.

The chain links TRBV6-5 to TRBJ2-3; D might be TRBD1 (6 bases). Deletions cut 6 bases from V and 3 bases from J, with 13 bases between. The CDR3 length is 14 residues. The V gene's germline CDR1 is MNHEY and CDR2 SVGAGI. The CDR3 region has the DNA TGTGCCAGCAGGCAGGGACACTCGACAGATACGCAGTATTTT. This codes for CASRQGHSTDTQYF.

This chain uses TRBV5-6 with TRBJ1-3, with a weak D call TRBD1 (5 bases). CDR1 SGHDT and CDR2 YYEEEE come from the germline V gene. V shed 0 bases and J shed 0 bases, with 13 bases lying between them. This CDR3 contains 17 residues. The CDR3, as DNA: TGTGCCAGCAGCTTGGAAGCAGGGATATTCTCTGGAAACACCATATATTTT. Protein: CASSLEAGIFSGNTIYF.

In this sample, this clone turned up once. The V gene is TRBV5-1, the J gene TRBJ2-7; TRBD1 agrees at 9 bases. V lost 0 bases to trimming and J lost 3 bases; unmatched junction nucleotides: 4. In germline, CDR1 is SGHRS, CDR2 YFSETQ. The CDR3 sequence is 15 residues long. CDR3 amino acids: CASSLETGGYYEQYF. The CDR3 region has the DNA TGCGCCAGCAGCTTGGAAACAGGGGGCTACTACGAGCAGTACTTC.